A single sample is the source of the 15 T cell receptor beta chains below, sequenced in a study of T cell responses to AZD1222 COVID-19 vaccine. This table comes from immunoSEQ multiplex PCR, and its TCRdb copy is limited to in-frame clones, with some not included. The profile shows about 120,000 clones, around 86% of them singletons. The sequencing here drew on peripheral blood, taken 28 days after the second AZD1222 dose. Source of these receptors: an adult who received the AZD1222 COVID-19 vaccine.

The chain carries TRBV6-6 and TRBJ2-1; 8 positions agree with TRBD1. Trimming removed 7 bases from V and 3 bases from J; junction bases left unmatched: 8. This CDR3 region has 15 residues. Per the germline V gene, CDR1 is MNHNY and CDR2 is SVGAGI (reference sequence). This CDR3 reads CASTRDRGIYNEQFF. CDR3 nucleotides: TGTGCCAGCACTCGAGACAGGGGAATCTACAATGAGCAGTTCTTC.

The genes are TRBV3-1 (or the pseudogene TRBV3-2) and TRBJ1-1; 7 nucleotides align to TRBD1. Looked up from germline, CDR1 is LGHDT and CDR2 is YNNKEL (reference sequence). The CDR3 extends over 14 amino acids. V lost 1 base to trimming and J lost 7 bases; unmatched junction nucleotides: 6. In DNA, the CDR3 is TGTGCCAGCAGCCAAGGTGTAACAGGGGTTGAAGCTTTCTTT. Protein product: CASSQGVTGVEAFF.

The chain joins TRBV2 to TRBJ1-2; D unclear. CDR3 size: 13 residues. CDR1 is SNHLY and CDR2 is FYNNEI in the germline V gene. The V and J ends lost 5 bases and 8 bases respectively, with 15 bases between them. CDR3 nucleotides: TGTGCCAGCAGTCTGGACGGGTCTACCGGCTACACCTTC. This translates into CASSLDGSTGYTF.

V is TRBV4-1 and J is TRBJ1-1; perhaps TRBD1 as D (5 bases). The germline V gene encodes CDR1 MGHRA and CDR2 YSYEKL. CDR3 length: 16 residues. The V end was cut by 2 bases, the J end by 3 bases, with 16 bases between. CDR3 coding DNA: TGCGCCAGCAGCCAACCCGGACGGGGAGGGGACACTGAAGCTTTCTTT. Translating gives CASSQPGRGGDTEAFF.

The chain links TRBV6-2 or TRBV6-3 to TRBJ1-5; no reliable D call. In germline, CDR1 is MNHEY, CDR2 SVGEGT. V was pared by 2 bases and J by 7 bases, with 15 bases between. This CDR3 spans 15 amino acids. The CDR3 region is CASSYLVSRGQPQHF. DNA of the CDR3: TGTGCCAGCAGTTACCTTGTCTCTCGAGGACAGCCCCAGCATTTT.

V and J are TRBV5-4 and TRBJ1-1, with D possibly matching TRBD1 (6 bases). CDR3 size: 18 residues. The V end was cut by 4 bases, the J end by 0 bases, with 22 bases between. Germline assignment: CDR1 SGHNT and CDR2 YYREEE (reference sequence). This chain's CDR3 is CASSLSSGVLRMNTEAFF. Written as DNA, the CDR3 is TGTGCCAGCAGCCTCTCGTCAGGGGTTTTGAGGATGAACACTGAAGCTTTCTTT.

The chain uses TRBV4-3 and TRBJ2-3; no firm D call. Trimming took 2 bases from V and 8 from J, leaving 11 bases between them. The CDR3 loop spans 13 amino acids. Germline V gene data show CDR1 as LGHNA and CDR2 as YSLEER. As DNA, the CDR3 is TGCGCCAGCAGCCAAAGTTCTAGTCTTACGCAGTATTTT. Amino acid sequence: CASSQSSSLTQYF.

This clone was counted between two and nine times. The chain links TRBV5-5 to TRBJ2-7, with 7 bases lining up with TRBD1. Germline trimming cut 3 bases from V and 5 bases from J; bases unmatched to any gene: 5. The CDR3 loop spans 13 amino acids. CDR1 and CDR2 (germline): SGHKS, YYEKEE (reference sequence). CDR3 nucleotides: TGTGCCAGCAGCTGGACAGGATTAAACGAGCAGTACTTC. It is translated as CASSWTGLNEQYF.

V gene TRBV5-1 combines with J gene TRBJ2-5; D tentatively fits TRBD1 or TRBD2 (5 bases each). V lost 3 bases to trimming and J lost 5 bases, with 11 bases between them. This CDR3 has 13 residues. Germline assignment: CDR1 SGHRS and CDR2 YFSETQ. The CDR3 coding sequence is TGCGCCAGCAGCTGGGGGTCTCGGGAGACCCAGTACTTC. This translates into CASSWGSRETQYF.

The gene calls are TRBV27 and TRBJ2-7; a weak D match, TRBD1 (6 bases). The CDR3 contains 16 residues. Per germline, CDR1 MNHEY and CDR2 SMNVEV (reference sequence). With 0 bases removed from V and 5 bases from J, the gap between germline ends came to 17 bases. CDR3 loop: CASSLSIIRYRDEQYF. The CDR3 nucleotides read TGTGCCAGCAGTTTATCGATAATTCGGTACAGGGACGAGCAGTACTTC.

The chain employs TRBV27 and TRBJ2-3; D is possibly TRBD1 or TRBD2 (5 bases each). V lost 5 bases, J lost 0 bases, and 15 bases lay in between. The CDR3 runs to 16 residues. The germline V gene encodes CDR1 MNHEY and CDR2 SMNVEV (reference sequence). DNA of the CDR3: TGTGCCAGCAGTCGAGGGGTTAGTTGGAGCACAGATACGCAGTATTTT. This sequence encodes CASSRGVSWSTDTQYF.

The chain links TRBV19 to TRBJ2-3; D perhaps matches TRBD2 (6 bases). The CDR3 is 13 residues long. Per the germline V gene, CDR1 is LNHDA and CDR2 is SQIVND (reference sequence). With 3 bases removed from V and 4 bases from J, the gap between germline ends came to 8 bases. CDR3 in amino acids: CASSIGGADTQYF. CDR3 DNA: TGTGCCAGTAGTATTGGCGGGGCAGATACGCAGTATTTT.

The V gene is TRBV18, the J gene TRBJ1-4, with 10 bases matching TRBD1. From germline, CDR1 is KGHSH and CDR2 LQKENI. The CDR3 is 16 residues long. The J segment lost 5 bases and the V segment lost 2 bases, leaving 5 bases of the junction unmatched. DNA for the CDR3: TGTGCCAGCTCACCAGTCGGGACAGGGGAGAATGAAAAACTGTTTTTT. The encoded protein is CASSPVGTGENEKLFF.

The chain joins TRBV28 to TRBJ2-7; 8 nucleotides match TRBD1. The trim removed 2 bases at V and 2 bases at J, leaving 2 bases unmatched. Germline V gene lookup returns CDR1 MDHEN and CDR2 SYDVKM. The CDR3 is made up of 14 amino acids. The CDR3 DNA reads TGTGCCAGCAGTTTAGGGACAGGAACCTACGAGCAGTACTTC. Translating gives CASSLGTGTYEQYF.

The chain uses TRBV7-9 and TRBJ1-1; perhaps TRBD1 as D (5 bases). The CDR3 runs 13 residues. Trimming took off 5 bases at V and 5 bases at J, with 12 bases between the two ends. Germline CDR1 reads SEHNR; CDR2 reads FQNEAQ (reference sequence). CDR3 sequence reads: CASSMPGGTEAFF. CDR3 DNA sequence: TGTGCCAGCAGCATGCCCGGGGGTACTGAAGCTTTCTTT.